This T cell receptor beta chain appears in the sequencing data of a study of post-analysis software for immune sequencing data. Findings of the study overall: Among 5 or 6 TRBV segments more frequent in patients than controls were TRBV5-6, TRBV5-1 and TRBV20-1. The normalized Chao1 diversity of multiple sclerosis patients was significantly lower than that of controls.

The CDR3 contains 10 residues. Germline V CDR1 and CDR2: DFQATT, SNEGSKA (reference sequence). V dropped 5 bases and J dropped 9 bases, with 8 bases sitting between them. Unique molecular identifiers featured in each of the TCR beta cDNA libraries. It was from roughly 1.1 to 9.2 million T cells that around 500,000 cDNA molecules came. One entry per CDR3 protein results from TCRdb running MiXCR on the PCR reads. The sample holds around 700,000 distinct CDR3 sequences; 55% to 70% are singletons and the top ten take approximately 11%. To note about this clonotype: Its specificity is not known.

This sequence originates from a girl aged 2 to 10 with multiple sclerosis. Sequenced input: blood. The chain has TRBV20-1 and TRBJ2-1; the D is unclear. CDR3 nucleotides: TGCAGTGCTGAAAAGGGTGAGCAGTTCTTC. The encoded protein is CSAEKGEQFF.